These T cell receptor beta chains were read from a single sample in a study of shared clonotypes between healthy human individuals. Assay: immunoSEQ multiplex PCR; the TCRdb copy retains only in-frame clones and omits some. The table records more than 1,200,000 clones, approximately 98.5% of them present only once. The specimen sequenced was naive CD4+ T cells sorted from blood. These receptors originate from a man between 25 and 39 years old in good health. Each CDR3 is given with its conserved first and last residue. The D gene is left open where the match is weak. Clone size is stated in some rows and not others, as once, few, many or a class when expanded.

TRBV18,16,.,.,TRBJ2-3,CASSPLGQFTTDTQYF,TGTGCCAGCTCACCATTAGGGCAGTTTACCACAGATACGCAGTATTTT
TRBV9,17,.,once,TRBJ2-6,CASSVLGTYSGANVLTF,TGTGCCAGCAGCGTTCTGGGGACGTACTCTGGGGCCAACGTCCTGACTTTC
TRBV28,16,.,.,TRBJ1-5,CASTGGGRVRNQPQHF,TGTGCCAGCACCGGAGGAGGGCGGGTTCGCAATCAGCCCCAGCATTTT
TRBV5-4,14,.,.,TRBJ2-6,CASSGTIGANVLTF,TGTGCCAGCTCGGGGACAATCGGGGCCAACGTCCTGACTTTC
TRBV7-9,14,.,.,TRBJ1-1,CASSLANGGAEAFF,TGTGCCAGCAGCTTAGCGAATGGGGGAGCTGAAGCTTTCTTT
TRBV9,16,TRBD1,once,TRBJ2-5,CASSEGGRGLGETQYF,TGTGCCAGCAGCGAAGGTGGCAGGGGGCTGGGAGAGACCCAGTACTTC
TRBV6-5,15,.,.,TRBJ2-3,CASSYFGGGTDTQYF,TGTGCCAGCAGTTACTTTGGCGGGGGCACAGATACGCAGTATTTT
TRBV6-4,16,.,.,TRBJ1-1,CASSLEHTNFHTEAFF,TGTGCCAGCAGTCTTGAACACACAAACTTCCATACTGAAGCTTTCTTT
TRBV11-3,16,.,.,TRBJ2-3,CASSSRTARGTDTQYF,TGTGCCAGCAGCTCGCGGACTGCCCGCGGCACAGATACGCAGTATTTT
TRBV30,14,.,.,TRBJ1-3,CAWSEAAAGNTIYF,TGTGCCTGGAGTGAGGCGGCAGCTGGAAACACCATATATTTT
TRBV4-3,15,.,.,TRBJ2-5,CASSRWDRGQETQYF,TGCGCCAGCAGCCGCTGGGATAGGGGTCAAGAGACCCAGTACTTC
TRBV19,13,TRBD1,.,TRBJ1-1,CASSMDRGGEAFF,TGTGCCAGTAGTATGGACAGGGGTGGTGAAGCTTTCTTT
TRBV7-2,14,TRBD2,.,TRBJ2-5,CASSFGLAAETQYF,TGTGCCAGCAGCTTCGGACTAGCTGCTGAGACCCAGTACTTC
TRBV5-4,12,.,.,TRBJ1-1,CASSPRGLRAFF,TGTGCCAGCAGCCCACGAGGTCTGAGGGCTTTCTTT
TRBV6-1,14,.,.,TRBJ2-1,CASSDNAGGSEQFF,TGTGCCAGCAGTGATAATGCGGGTGGGAGTGAGCAGTTCTTC
TRBV5-1,16,.,.,TRBJ2-2,CASSATSAPNTGELFF,TGCGCCAGCAGCGCGACGTCGGCGCCGAACACCGGGGAGCTGTTTTTT
TRBV29-1,13,.,.,TRBJ1-1,CSVMGRANTEAFF,TGCAGCGTCATGGGACGGGCGAACACTGAAGCTTTCTTT
TRBV7-8,13,.,.,TRBJ1-1,CASSLTRGTEAFF,TGTGCCAGCAGCTTAACGAGGGGGACTGAAGCTTTCTTT
TRBV10-3,15,TRBD2,.,TRBJ2-7,CAIRGTSGRRYEQYF,TGTGCCATCAGGGGGACTAGCGGGAGGCGTTACGAGCAGTACTTC
TRBV29-1,13,.,.,TRBJ1-3,CSVETGSGNTIYF,TGCAGCGTTGAAACGGGCTCTGGAAACACCATATATTTT
TRBV5-5,13,TRBD2,.,TRBJ2-7,CASSLAGLNEQYF,TGTGCCAGCAGCCTAGCGGGCCTGAACGAGCAGTACTTC
TRBV9,14,.,.,TRBJ2-7,CASSVGQGTYEQYF,TGTGCCAGCAGCGTAGGTCAGGGCACCTACGAGCAGTACTTC
TRBV10-3,12,.,.,TRBJ2-3,CAISEHSGTQYF,TGTGCCATCAGTGAGCACTCGGGTACGCAGTATTTT
TRBV4-2,16,TRBD2,.,TRBJ2-7,CASSRETSGRTYEQYF,TGTGCCAGCAGCCGCGAGACTAGCGGGAGGACTTACGAGCAGTACTTC
TRBV15,13,.,.,TRBJ2-7,CATSKQWRYEQYF,TGTGCCACCAGCAAGCAGTGGAGATACGAGCAGTACTTC
TRBV6-5,16,TRBD1,.,TRBJ2-5,CASSYSGQGWQETQYF,TGTGCCAGCAGTTACTCGGGACAGGGGTGGCAAGAGACCCAGTACTTC
TRBV5-1,16,TRBD1,.,TRBJ2-2,CASRPLGTVNTGELFF,TGCGCCAGCAGGCCGTTGGGGACAGTGAACACCGGGGAGCTGTTTTTT
TRBV21-1,15,.,.,TRBJ2-7,CASSKASGLSFEQYF,TGTGCCAGCAGCAAAGCGTCGGGACTTAGCTTTGAGCAGTACTTC
TRBV7-8,15,.,.,TRBJ1-5,CASSFLRGSNQPQHF,TGTGCCAGCAGCTTCCTCAGGGGTAGCAATCAGCCCCAGCATTTT
TRBV10-2,15,TRBD2,.,TRBJ2-7,CASTIPAGGSYEQYF,TGCGCCAGCACTATCCCCGCGGGGGGTTCCTACGAGCAGTACTTC
TRBV5-1,13,.,.,TRBJ2-5,CASSGSNRETQYF,TGCGCCAGCAGCGGGTCCAACCGAGAGACCCAGTACTTC